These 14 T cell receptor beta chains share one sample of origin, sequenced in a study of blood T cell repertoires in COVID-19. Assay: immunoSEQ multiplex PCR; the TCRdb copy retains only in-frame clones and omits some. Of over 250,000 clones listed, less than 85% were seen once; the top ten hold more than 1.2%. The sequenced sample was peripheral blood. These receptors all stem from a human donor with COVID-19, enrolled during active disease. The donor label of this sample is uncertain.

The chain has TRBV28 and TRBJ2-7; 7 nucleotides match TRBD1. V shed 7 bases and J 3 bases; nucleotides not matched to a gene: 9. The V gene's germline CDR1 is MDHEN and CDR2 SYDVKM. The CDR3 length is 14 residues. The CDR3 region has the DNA TGTGCCAGCAAAGCAGGGGGTGATATCTACGAGCAGTACTTC. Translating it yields CASKAGGDIYEQYF.

CDR3 amino acids: CASSSTYEQYF. The CDR3 DNA reads as TGTGCCAGCAGTTCCACTTACGAGCAGTACTTC. This chain links TRBV27 with TRBJ2-7; D unresolved. The V gene lost 4 bases and the J gene lost 4 bases, with 5 bases spanning the gap. The CDR3 is 11 amino acids. From germline, CDR1 is MNHEY and CDR2 SMNVEV (reference sequence).

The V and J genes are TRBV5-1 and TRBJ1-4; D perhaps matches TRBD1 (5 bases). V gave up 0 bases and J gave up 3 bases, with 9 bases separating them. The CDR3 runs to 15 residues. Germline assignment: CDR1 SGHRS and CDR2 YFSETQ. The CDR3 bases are TGCGCCAGCAGCTTGGGGGGCTTACCTAATGAAAAACTGTTTTTT. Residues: CASSLGGLPNEKLFF.

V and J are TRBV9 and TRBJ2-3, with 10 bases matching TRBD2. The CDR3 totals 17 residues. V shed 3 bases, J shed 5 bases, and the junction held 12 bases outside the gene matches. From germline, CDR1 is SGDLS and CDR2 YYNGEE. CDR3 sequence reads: CASSERGLAGVVDTQYF. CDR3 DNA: TGTGCCAGCAGCGAAAGAGGCCTAGCGGGAGTGGTAGATACGCAGTATTTT.

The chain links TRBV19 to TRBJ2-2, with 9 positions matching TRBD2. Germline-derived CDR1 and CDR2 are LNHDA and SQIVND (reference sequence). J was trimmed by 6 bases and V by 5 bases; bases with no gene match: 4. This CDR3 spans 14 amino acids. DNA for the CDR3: TGTGCCAGTAGTTCAGGACTAGCGCCCGGGGAGCTGTTTTTT. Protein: CASSSGLAPGELFF. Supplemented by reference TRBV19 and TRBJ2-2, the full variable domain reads DGGITQSPKYLFRKEGQNVTLSCEQNLNHDAMYWYRQDPGQGLRLIYYSQIVNDFQKGDIAEGYSVSREKKESFPLTVTSAQKNPTAFYLCASSSGLAPGELFFGEGSRLTVL.

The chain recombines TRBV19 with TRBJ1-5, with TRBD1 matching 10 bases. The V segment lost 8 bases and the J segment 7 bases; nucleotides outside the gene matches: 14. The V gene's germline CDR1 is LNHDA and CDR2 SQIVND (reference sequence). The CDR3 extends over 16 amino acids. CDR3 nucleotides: TGTGCCAGTGATGCCGGGACAGGGGTTGTACGACAGCCCCAGCATTTT. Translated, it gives CASDAGTGVVRQPQHF. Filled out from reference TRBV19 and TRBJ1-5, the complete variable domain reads DGGITQSPKYLFRKEGQNVTLSCEQNLNHDAMYWYRQDPGQGLRLIYYSQIVNDFQKGDIAEGYSVSREKKESFPLTVTSAQKNPTAFYLCASDAGTGVVRQPQHFGDGTRLSIL.

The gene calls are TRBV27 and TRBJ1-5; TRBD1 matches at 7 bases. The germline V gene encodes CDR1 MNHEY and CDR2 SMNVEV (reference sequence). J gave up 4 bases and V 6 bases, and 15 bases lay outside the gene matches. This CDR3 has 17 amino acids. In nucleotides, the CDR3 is TGTGCCAGCAGCCCAGGTTTCGGCAGGGGGGAAAATCAGCCCCAGCATTTT. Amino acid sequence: CASSPGFGRGENQPQHF.

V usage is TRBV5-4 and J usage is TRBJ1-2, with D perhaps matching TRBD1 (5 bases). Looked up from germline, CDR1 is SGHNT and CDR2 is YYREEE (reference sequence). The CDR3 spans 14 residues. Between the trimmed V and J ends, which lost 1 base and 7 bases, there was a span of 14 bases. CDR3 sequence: CASSLSIRESGYTF. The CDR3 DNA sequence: TGTGCCAGCAGCTTGTCTATCAGGGAAAGTGGCTACACCTTC. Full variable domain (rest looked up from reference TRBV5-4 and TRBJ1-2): ETGVTQSPTHLIKTRGQQVTLRCSSQSGHNTVSWYQQALGQGPQFIFQYYREEENGRGNFPPRFSGLQFPNYSSELNVNALELDDSALYLCASSLSIRESGYTFGSGTRLTVV.

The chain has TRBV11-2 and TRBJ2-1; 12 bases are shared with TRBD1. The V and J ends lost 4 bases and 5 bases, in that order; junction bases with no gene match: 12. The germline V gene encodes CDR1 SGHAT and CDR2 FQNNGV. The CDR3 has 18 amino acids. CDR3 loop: CASSSRDRGLGENNEQFF. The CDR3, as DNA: TGTGCCAGCAGCTCCCGGGACAGGGGGCTTGGGGAAAACAATGAGCAGTTCTTC.

Here the CDR3 reads CASSPHPPSLAGGLNEQFF. CDR3 nucleotide sequence: TGTGCCAGCAGCCCCCACCCCCCTTCCCTAGCGGGAGGGCTCAATGAGCAGTTCTTC. The chain employs TRBV7-3 and TRBJ2-1; 12 nucleotides agree with TRBD2. The CDR3 length is 19 residues. Germline CDR1 is SGHTA and CDR2 is FQGTGA. V lost 5 bases, J lost 6 bases, and 17 bases stayed unmatched.

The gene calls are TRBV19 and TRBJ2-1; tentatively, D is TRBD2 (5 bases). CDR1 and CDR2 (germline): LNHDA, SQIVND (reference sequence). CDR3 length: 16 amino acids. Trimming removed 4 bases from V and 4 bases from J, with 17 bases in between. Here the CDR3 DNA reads TGTGCCAGTAGTAGAGACTTTAGTAGCGAGTACAATGAGCAGTTCTTC. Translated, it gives CASSRDFSSEYNEQFF.

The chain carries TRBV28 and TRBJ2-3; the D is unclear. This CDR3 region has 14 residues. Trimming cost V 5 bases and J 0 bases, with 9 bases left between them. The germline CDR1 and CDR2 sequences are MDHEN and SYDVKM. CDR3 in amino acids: CASSPSPSTDTQYF. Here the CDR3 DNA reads TGTGCCAGCAGTCCGAGCCCCAGCACAGATACGCAGTATTTT.

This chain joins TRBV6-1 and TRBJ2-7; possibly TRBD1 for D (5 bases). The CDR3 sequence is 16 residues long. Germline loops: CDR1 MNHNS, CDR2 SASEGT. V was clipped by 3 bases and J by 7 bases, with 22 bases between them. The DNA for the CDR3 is TGTGCCAGCAGTGAGGGTCTAGGGGCCCTATTACCGGAGCAGTACTTC. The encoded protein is CASSEGLGALLPEQYF.

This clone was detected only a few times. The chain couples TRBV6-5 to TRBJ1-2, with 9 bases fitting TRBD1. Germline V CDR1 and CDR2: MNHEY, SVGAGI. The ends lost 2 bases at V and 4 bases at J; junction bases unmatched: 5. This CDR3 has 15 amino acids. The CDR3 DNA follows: TGTGCCAGCAGTTACAACACAGGGGGCGGCTATGGCTACACCTTC. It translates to CASSYNTGGGYGYTF.